The clone carrying this TCR beta chain was observed many times. CDR1 is SGHTA, CDR2 FQGTGA, per germline. V shed 3 bases and J 4 bases; nucleotides not matched to a gene: 1. The CDR3 contains 14 residues. The entry originates in a study of blood T cell repertoires in COVID-19. Study as a whole: The cDNA or gDNA used as material had been derived from T cells, B-cell-depleted T cells, or PBMCs.

Only in-frame clones appear in the TCRdb table, and some are missing; sequencing was by immunoSEQ multiplex PCR. Here the sample spans some 120,000 clones, approximately 82% being singletons. J is TRBJ2-3 and V is TRBV7-3, with 10 nucleotides matching TRBD1. Sequencing was done on a sample of peripheral blood. This clonotype originated in a man between 65 and 80 years old with active or convalescent COVID-19. The CDR3: CASSFGTGADTQYF. The CDR3 nucleotides are TGTGCCAGCAGCTTTGGGACAGGGGCAGATACGCAGTATTTT.